The 11 T cell receptor beta chains in this list originate from one sample, sequenced in a study of control samples from healthy donors and cancer patients. Clones were read by immunoSEQ multiplex PCR, and TCRdb kept only the in-frame ones, dropping some. This sample contains roughly 190,000 clones. Sample: blood. The receptors were sampled from a woman younger than 45 in good health.

V usage is TRBV10-3 and J usage is TRBJ1-5, with D possibly matching TRBD1 (6 bases). Germline values: CDR1 ENHRY, CDR2 SYGVKD. V was cut by 8 bases and J by 0 bases, with 17 bases left in between. This CDR3 has 16 residues. CDR3 protein: CAIGGEGVYSNQPQHF. The CDR3 DNA sequence: TGTGCCATCGGTGGGGAGGGGGTATATAGCAATCAGCCCCAGCATTTT.

The chain couples TRBV5-1 to TRBJ2-2, with D unclear. Germline loops: CDR1 SGHRS, CDR2 YFSETQ. Trimming left V 0 bases short and J 1 base short, with 7 bases between. The CDR3 is 15 residues long. CDR3 DNA: TGCGCCAGCAGCTTGGTTCAGTTGAACACCGGGGAGCTGTTTTTT. This gives the protein CASSLVQLNTGELFF.

The V call is TRBV6-5, the J call TRBJ2-7; 8 positions match TRBD1. Germline-derived CDR1 and CDR2 are MNHEY and SVGAGI. J lost 4 bases, V lost 4 bases, and 9 bases had no gene match. This CDR3 comprises 15 residues. CDR3 sequence: CASSSLGQVGYEQYF. In DNA form, the CDR3 reads TGTGCCAGCAGTTCCCTGGGACAGGTGGGATACGAGCAGTACTTC.

The chain employs TRBV10-3 and TRBJ2-2; D call uncertain. The germline CDR1 and CDR2 sequences are ENHRY and SYGVKD. The CDR3 extends over 14 amino acids. V was shortened by 6 bases and J by 0 bases, with 8 bases between the two germline ends. CDR3 nucleotides: TGTGCCATCAGACAGAACGCGAACACCGGGGAGCTGTTTTTT. Protein product: CAIRQNANTGELFF.

The chain has TRBV5-6 and TRBJ2-6; TRBD1 matches 8 bases. The junction had 0 bases not matched to a gene; V was cut back by 3 bases and J by 1 base. The CDR3 extends over 15 amino acids. Germline CDR1 is SGHDT and CDR2 is YYEEEE. The CDR3 nucleotides are TGTGCCAGCAGCTACAGGGGGTCTGGGGCCAACGTCCTGACTTTC. It is translated as CASSYRGSGANVLTF.

This rearrangement joins TRBV28 to TRBJ2-7; the D gene is possibly TRBD1 (6 bases). CDR3 size: 13 residues. In germline, CDR1 is MDHEN, CDR2 SYDVKM. V was cut by 3 bases and J by 3 bases, with 9 bases left in between. CDR3 nucleotide sequence: TGTGCCAGCAGTTTGGACAGCTACTACGAGCAGTACTTC. Translation: CASSLDSYYEQYF.

The chain has TRBV7-9 and TRBJ1-1; D remains unclear. Germline CDR1 SEHNR, CDR2 FQNEAQ (reference sequence). The CDR3 extends over 13 amino acids. The V end lost 5 bases, the J end lost 4 bases, and 11 bases lay between the germline ends. The CDR3 here is CASSIEASTEAFF. The CDR3 region has the DNA TGTGCCAGCAGCATCGAGGCCTCCACTGAAGCTTTCTTT.

The chain combines TRBV12-3 or TRBV12-4 with TRBJ2-7; 9 bases are a match to TRBD1. There are 11 residues in the CDR3. J was trimmed by 12 bases and V by 5 bases; bases with no gene match: 5. The CDR3 DNA reads as TGTGCCAGCAGTGGGGGACAGGGTCCGTACTTC. Translation: CASSGGQGPYF.

V gene TRBV6-1 combines with J gene TRBJ1-5; tentatively, D is TRBD1 (6 bases). The CDR3 runs to 14 residues. V lost 2 bases and J 5 bases, leaving 10 bases between the germline ends. In germline, CDR1 is MNHNS, CDR2 SASEGT. The CDR3 DNA sequence: TGTGCCAGCAGTGAACGGCCAGGGGATCAGCCCCAGCATTTT. This translates into CASSERPGDQPQHF.

The chain links TRBV6-6 to TRBJ1-5; the D is unclear. This CDR3 spans 13 amino acids. Trimming took 2 bases from V and 6 from J, leaving 8 bases between them. CDR1 is MNHNY and CDR2 is SVGAGI in the germline V gene (reference sequence). In nucleotides, the CDR3 is TGTGCCAGCAGTTACGACGAGGGTCAGCCCCAGCATTTT. The encoded protein is CASSYDEGQPQHF.

V is TRBV7-3 and J is TRBJ1-2, with TRBD1 matching over 9 bases. Trimming removed 5 bases from V and 4 bases from J; junction bases left unmatched: 8. Germline V gives CDR1 SGHTA, CDR2 FQGTGA. This CDR3 contains 15 residues. The CDR3 sequence: CASSLTGGPLYGYTF. The CDR3, as DNA: TGTGCCAGCAGCCTCACAGGGGGCCCCCTCTATGGCTACACCTTC.